Listed below are T cell receptor beta chains from one sample, sequenced in a study of blood T cell repertoires in COVID-19. Here immunoSEQ multiplex PCR was the method, and the copy in TCRdb shows in-frame clones only, minus some. The sample includes roughly 52,000 clones, over 65% of them seen just once. Sequenced: peripheral blood. The origin of the receptors is a man older than 75 with COVID-19, enrolled during active disease. CDR3s include the opening cysteine and the closing phenylalanine or tryptophan. Part of the rows lack a size; the others show once, few, many or a class for expanded clones.

CDR3aa: CASSFGGGLADTQYF
v_gene: TRBV11-2
abundance: few
j_gene: TRBJ2-3

CDR3aa: CASSLFGAGAGGNTIYF
v_gene: TRBV27
abundance: -
j_gene: TRBJ1-3

CDR3aa: CASSFWGRANEKLFF
v_gene: TRBV5-6
abundance: -
j_gene: TRBJ1-4

CDR3aa: CASSLEGTYNEQFF
v_gene: TRBV27
abundance: -
j_gene: TRBJ2-1

CDR3aa: CASSPYNQETQYF
v_gene: TRBV3-1/TRBV3-2
abundance: -
j_gene: TRBJ2-5

CDR3aa: CASIGTRNNYGYTF
v_gene: TRBV6-5
abundance: -
j_gene: TRBJ1-2

CDR3aa: CASSRGPNTEAFF
v_gene: TRBV6-2/TRBV6-3
abundance: once
j_gene: TRBJ1-1

CDR3aa: CASSPIGDTANSPLHF
v_gene: TRBV18
abundance: -
j_gene: TRBJ1-6

CDR3aa: CSGGQGVNQPQHF
v_gene: TRBV29-1
abundance: -
j_gene: TRBJ1-5

CDR3aa: CASRRTGGRETQYF
v_gene: TRBV25-1
abundance: -
j_gene: TRBJ2-5

CDR3aa: CAISVGGQRLSYEQYF
v_gene: TRBV10-3
abundance: -
j_gene: TRBJ2-7

CDR3aa: CAWSTPPPGTGEPGNTIYF
v_gene: TRBV30
abundance: -
j_gene: TRBJ1-3

CDR3aa: CASSETWGRETQYF
v_gene: TRBV6-1
abundance: -
j_gene: TRBJ2-5

CDR3aa: CASSGSASGGNEQFF
v_gene: TRBV2
abundance: -
j_gene: TRBJ2-1

CDR3aa: CASSQTGKAFF
v_gene: TRBV3-1/TRBV3-2
abundance: -
j_gene: TRBJ1-1

CDR3aa: CASSYSASGGGSNTGELFF
v_gene: TRBV6-2/TRBV6-3
abundance: once
j_gene: TRBJ2-2

CDR3aa: CAWSTGLENTIYF
v_gene: TRBV30
abundance: few
j_gene: TRBJ1-3

CDR3aa: CASSHLAGLQAQQFF
v_gene: TRBV3-1/TRBV3-2
abundance: -
j_gene: TRBJ2-1

CDR3aa: CASSLDGNTQYF
v_gene: TRBV12-3/TRBV12-4
abundance: -
j_gene: TRBJ2-3

CDR3aa: CAWGQGVNEKLFF
v_gene: TRBV30
abundance: -
j_gene: TRBJ1-4

CDR3aa: CASLGAPDTQYF
v_gene: TRBV28
abundance: -
j_gene: TRBJ2-3

CDR3aa: CASSLRQGAAAGELFF
v_gene: TRBV11-3
abundance: -
j_gene: TRBJ2-2

CDR3aa: CASSFSSGVEETQYF
v_gene: TRBV28
abundance: few
j_gene: TRBJ2-5

CDR3aa: CASSRGGTEAFF
v_gene: TRBV2
abundance: -
j_gene: TRBJ1-1

CDR3aa: CASSPSSYNEQFF
v_gene: TRBV6-5
abundance: -
j_gene: TRBJ2-1

CDR3aa: CASSLTGANYGYTF
v_gene: TRBV27
abundance: few
j_gene: TRBJ1-2

CDR3aa: CASSIRQGFGGYTF
v_gene: TRBV5-1
abundance: few
j_gene: TRBJ1-2

CDR3aa: CASGLSGSTDTQYF
v_gene: TRBV12-5
abundance: -
j_gene: TRBJ2-3

CDR3aa: CASSQDGDSGQPQHF
v_gene: TRBV4-2
abundance: many
j_gene: TRBJ1-5

CDR3aa: CASSQDRGTRTYNEQFF
v_gene: TRBV4-1
abundance: -
j_gene: TRBJ2-1

CDR3aa: CASSLSSGRNQPQHF
v_gene: TRBV5-1
abundance: -
j_gene: TRBJ1-5

CDR3aa: CASSLGRDRGSYEQYF
v_gene: TRBV2
abundance: few
j_gene: TRBJ2-7

CDR3aa: CASSPTRGHEETQYF
v_gene: TRBV7-9
abundance: -
j_gene: TRBJ2-5

CDR3aa: CASSEIWRGGKDTQYF
v_gene: TRBV6-1
abundance: -
j_gene: TRBJ2-3

CDR3aa: CASSGGGAGSNYGYTF
v_gene: TRBV9
abundance: -
j_gene: TRBJ1-2